This TCR beta chain was sequenced for a study of OX40 agonist ivuxolimab in advanced cancers. The table came from immunoSEQ multiplex PCR; TCRdb's copy has only in-frame clones and leaves some out. Of tens of thousands of clones in the sample, approximately 91% were seen once. This specimen consisted of CD4+ or CD8+ T cells sorted from blood, obtained in a trial of the OX40 agonist ivuxolimab. This receptor was obtained from an adult with an advanced solid tumor such as melanoma, head and neck, liver or kidney cancer.

The DNA of the CDR3 is TGTGCCAGCAGCCAAGATGGGGGGGGACTCTACGAGCAGTACTTC. It specifies CASSQDGGGLYEQYF. This sequence joins TRBV4-2 and TRBJ2-7; TRBD2 agrees at 7 bases. V lost 0 bases to trimming and J lost 3 bases; unmatched junction nucleotides: 5. There are 15 residues in the CDR3. Germline-derived CDR1 and CDR2 are LGHNA and YNFKEQ.